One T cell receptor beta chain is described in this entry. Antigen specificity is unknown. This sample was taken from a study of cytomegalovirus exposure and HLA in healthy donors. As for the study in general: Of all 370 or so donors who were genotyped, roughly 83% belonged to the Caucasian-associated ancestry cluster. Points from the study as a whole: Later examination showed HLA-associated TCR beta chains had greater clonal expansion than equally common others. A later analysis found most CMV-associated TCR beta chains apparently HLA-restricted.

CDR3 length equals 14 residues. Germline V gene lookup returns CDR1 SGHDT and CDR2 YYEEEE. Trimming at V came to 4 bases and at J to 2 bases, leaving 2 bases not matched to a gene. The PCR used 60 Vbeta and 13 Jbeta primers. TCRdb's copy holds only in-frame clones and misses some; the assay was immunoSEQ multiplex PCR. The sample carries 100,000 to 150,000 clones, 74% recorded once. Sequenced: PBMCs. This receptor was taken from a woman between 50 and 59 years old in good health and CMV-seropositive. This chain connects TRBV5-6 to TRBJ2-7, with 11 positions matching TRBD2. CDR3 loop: CASSGTSGAYEQYF. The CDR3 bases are TGTGCCAGCAGCGGGACTAGCGGTGCCTACGAGCAGTACTTC.